This entry features one T cell receptor (beta chain) sequence. TCRdb keeps only in-frame clones here, not all; method: immunoSEQ multiplex PCR. The sample lists 150,000 or so clones, 88% seen once, with about 1.8% in the top ten. This specimen comes from a study of control samples from healthy donors and cancer patients. The CDR3 length is 19 residues. CDR1 is SGHTA and CDR2 is FQGNSA in the germline V gene. V was pared by 2 bases and J by 8 bases, with 27 bases between. This TCR came from a man aged 18 to 30 in good health. The sequenced sample was blood. V gene TRBV7-2 combines with J gene TRBJ1-4; no reliable D call. CDR3 region: CASSLIAFWQANAGEKLFF. The CDR3 bases are TGTGCCAGCAGCTTAATAGCCTTCTGGCAGGCCAACGCGGGAGAAAAACTGTTTTTT.